The 8 T cell receptor beta chains below all came from one sample that was sequenced in a study of molecular identifiers for immune sequencing clone quantification. TCRdb called the PCR reads again in MiXCR, with one record for every CDR3 protein. The table shows about 510,000 distinct CDR3 sequences, with about a quarter occurring only once. Sequenced material: naive CD8+ T cells from blood, with Jurkat cell RNA spiked in. This sample's subset: FACS-sorted CD8+CD4-CCR7+CD45RA+ naive T cells. Every receptor here comes from a human donor in good health. Some libraries in this study had Jurkat cell RNA spiked in.

There are many counts of this clonotype. The V call is TRBV4-3, the J call TRBJ2-1; 8 bases are shared with TRBD1. The CDR3 sequence is 16 residues long. Germline trimming cut 0 bases from V and 9 bases from J; bases unmatched to any gene: 10. Per germline, CDR1 LGHNA and CDR2 YSLEER. The CDR3 DNA reads TGCGCCAGCAGCCAAGATCGACAGGGGTACCTAACTGAGCAGTTCTTC. It translates to CASSQDRQGYLTEQFF.

This clonotype was detected many times. The chain uses TRBV4-3 and TRBJ1-2; weak D call: TRBD1 (6 bases). This CDR3 spans 16 amino acids. V lost 0 bases and J lost 4, with 15 bases in between. Germline V CDR1 and CDR2: LGHNA, YSLEER. CDR3 sequence: CASSQDLGGRSYGYTF. DNA of the CDR3: TGCGCCAGCAGCCAAGATCTGGGGGGCCGGAGCTATGGCTACACCTTC.

This clonotype was counted ten times or more. The chain combines TRBV29-1 with TRBJ1-3, with 7 bases that match TRBD1. V was clipped by 0 bases and J by 0 bases; unmatched bases: 11. The V gene's germline CDR1 is SQVTM and CDR2 ANQGSEA. The length of the CDR3 is 18 residues. The CDR3 bases are TGCAGCGTTGAAGAGGTGTGGGGACAGTCCGACTCTGGAAACACCATATATTTT. This gives the protein CSVEEVWGQSDSGNTIYF.

This sequence joins TRBV11-3 and TRBJ2-1, with D tentatively TRBD2 (5 bases). Trimming stripped 5 bases from V and 8 bases from J, with 13 bases between. CDR1 and CDR2 (germline): SGHNT, YENEEA. This CDR3 region has 13 residues. The CDR3 DNA reads as TGTGCCAGCAGCCCTGCTGGAGGCGATGAGCAGTTCTTC. Translating it yields CASSPAGGDEQFF.

This clonotype was detected only a few times. V and J are TRBV19 and TRBJ1-1; 7 positions match TRBD1. The CDR3 sequence is 14 residues long. Germline lookup yields CDR1 LNHDA and CDR2 SQIVND (reference sequence). The J segment lost 1 base and the V segment lost 7 bases, leaving 6 bases of the junction unmatched. DNA for the CDR3: TGTGCCAGTACCCCTGGGACAGAGAACACTGAAGCTTTCTTT. It yields the protein CASTPGTENTEAFF.

This clonotype was detected only a few times. This chain joins TRBV7-2 and TRBJ2-5; weak D call: TRBD2 (6 bases). CDR3 length: 14 residues. Germline CDR1 and CDR2: SGHTA and FQGNSA. The V end was cut by 1 base, the J end by 5 bases, with 11 bases between. The CDR3 loop is CASSLGIGRETQYF. The CDR3 DNA reads TGTGCCAGCAGCTTAGGGATAGGGAGGGAGACCCAGTACTTC.

The chain employs TRBV3-1 and TRBJ2-7; D is ambiguous. The V end was cut by 4 bases, the J end by 3 bases, with 13 bases between. CDR3 length: 14 amino acids. Per germline, CDR1 LGHDT and CDR2 YNNKEL (reference sequence). CDR3 sequence reads: CASSLSGPGYEQYF. DNA for the CDR3: TGTGCCAGCAGCCTTTCCGGACCTGGCTACGAGCAGTACTTC.

This clonotype showed up just a few times. The genes are TRBV20-1 and TRBJ2-5; weak D call: TRBD1 (5 bases). The CDR3 sequence is 15 residues long. From germline, CDR1 is DFQATT and CDR2 SNEGSKA (reference sequence). V lost 0 bases and J 5 bases, leaving 16 bases between the germline ends. The DNA of the CDR3 is TGCAGTGCTAGAGATCTGGGGCTAGGGGTGGAGACCCAGTACTTC. Translated, it gives CSARDLGLGVETQYF.